These T cell receptor beta chains were read from a single sample in a study of T-cell reconstitution after alpha-beta-depleted transplantation in children. MiXCR, run by TCRdb on the PCR reads, gives a single entry per CDR3 protein. The table records roughly 790,000 distinct CDR3 sequences, 16% of them present only once. The specimen was PBMCs, mostly from graft donor cells, collected 360 days after TCRalphabeta/CD19-depleted stem cell transplant. The source is a male patient younger than 18 who had a stem cell transplant for acute lymphoblastic leukemia, so the T cells may come from the graft donor. Both conserved end residues are part of each CDR3. The order of the fields is D gene, V gene, J gene, clone size, CDR3 DNA, CDR3 protein. A D gene is named only where the DNA matches it firmly. Clone size is stated in some rows and not others, as once, few, many or a class when expanded.

>TRBD2|TRBV7-9|TRBJ2-7|few
TGTGCCAGCAGCACCCGGACTAGCGGGAGGGCCAACGAGCAGTACTTC
CASSTRTSGRANEQYF
>-|TRBV29-1|TRBJ2-3|few
TGCAGCGTTGCTGGAAAACAGGGAATGGGCACAGATACGCAGTATTTT
CSVAGKQGMGTDTQYF
>-|TRBV7-8|TRBJ2-1|few
TGTGCCAGTCAACCCGAGGGACGCGTCTACAATGAGCAGTTCTTC
CASQPEGRVYNEQFF
>TRBD1|TRBV2|TRBJ1-1|-
TGTGCCAGCAGAGTCGGACAGGGACGAACTGAAGCTTTCTTT
CASRVGQGRTEAFF
>-|TRBV29-1|TRBJ2-7|many
TGCAGCGTTGAAGGAGGGCGAGCGGAGCTCTACGAGCAGTACTTC
CSVEGGRAELYEQYF
>-|TRBV7-9|TRBJ2-5|-
TGTGCCAGCAGCGCGGGACAGACCCAAGAGACCCAGTACTTC
CASSAGQTQETQYF
>TRBD2|TRBV28|TRBJ2-7|-
TGTGCCAGCAGCTCTACCGGACTAGCGGGGGAATCCTACGAGCAGTACTTC
CASSSTGLAGESYEQYF
>-|TRBV6-4|TRBJ2-1|many
TGTGCCAGCAGTGCCCAGCCGCTAGTAAATGAGCAGTTCTTC
CASSAQPLVNEQFF
>-|TRBV7-9|TRBJ1-2|few
TGTGCCAGCAGCTTAGTGATGGAGTTATATGGCTACACCTTC
CASSLVMELYGYTF
>TRBD2|TRBV6-1|TRBJ2-2|-
TGTGCCAGCCGACTAGCGGGAGGAGGCACCGGGGAGCTGTTTTTT
CASRLAGGGTGELFF
>TRBD2|TRBV7-2|TRBJ2-5|-
TGTGCCAGCAGCTCCTCACTGGGGGGGGCCCAGTACTTC
CASSSSLGGAQYF
>TRBD2|TRBV4-1|TRBJ2-1|many
TGCGCCAGCAGCCAAGCGGGACTAGCGGGAGAGGAGGGGCAGTTCTTC
CASSQAGLAGEEGQFF
>TRBD1|TRBV5-1|TRBJ2-5|-
TGCGCCAGCAGCACAGGGACAGCCTACCAAGAGACCCAGTACTTC
CASSTGTAYQETQYF
>-|TRBV5-6|TRBJ1-5|-
TGTGCCAGCACCTTACGGGACCTAAATCAGCCCCAGCATTTT
CASTLRDLNQPQHF
>-|TRBV20-1|TRBJ2-4|once
TGCAGTGCTAGAGACCAGTTGTACATTCAGTACTTC
CSARDQLYIQYF
>TRBD1|TRBV5-1|TRBJ1-1|-
TGCGCCAGCAGCGCCGGACAGGTGAACACTGAAGCTTTCTTT
CASSAGQVNTEAFF
>TRBD2|TRBV3-1|TRBJ2-3|-
TGTGCCAGCAGCCCCTCAACTAGCGACTCTAGCACAGATACGCAGTATTTT
CASSPSTSDSSTDTQYF
>TRBD2|TRBV29-1|TRBJ2-5|few
TGCAGCGTTGATAATGTACTAGCGTTAAGGCGGGAAGAGACCCAGTACTTC
CSVDNVLALRREETQYF
>-|TRBV11-2|TRBJ1-2|-
TGTGCCAGCAGCTTCTTTAGGGGTATATATGGCTACACCTTC
CASSFFRGIYGYTF
>TRBD1|TRBV9|TRBJ2-4|-
TGTGCCAGCAGCGCCAGGACAGGAGCCAAAAACATTCAGTACTTC
CASSARTGAKNIQYF
>-|TRBV27|TRBJ2-1|-
TGTGCCAGCAGTTTACGGTGGGTGGTCAATGAGCAGTTCTTC
CASSLRWVVNEQFF
>-|TRBV29-1|TRBJ2-7|few
TGCAGCGTCGGGGGGCAGTGGACAGGAATTTCCTACGAGCAGTACTTC
CSVGGQWTGISYEQYF
>TRBD1|TRBV5-1|TRBJ2-7|many
TGCGCCAGCAGCCGGGACAGTTTCTACGAGCAGTACTTC
CASSRDSFYEQYF
>TRBD1|TRBV5-6|TRBJ2-4|many
TGTGCCAGCAGCTGGGGACAGGGGCGGACCATTCAGTACTTC
CASSWGQGRTIQYF
>-|TRBV14|TRBJ1-5|-
TGTGCCAGCAGCCAAGATTGGGGCTTGCCCCAGCATTTT
CASSQDWGLPQHF
>-|TRBV11-2|TRBJ2-7|-
TGTGCCAGCAGCTTAGATCGGGGGTGGTACGAGCAGTACTTC
CASSLDRGWYEQYF
>-|TRBV15|TRBJ2-1|few
TGTGCCACCAGCAGAGATCTCCCCTACAATGAGCAGTTCTTC
CATSRDLPYNEQFF
>-|TRBV5-1|TRBJ1-4|few
TGCGCCAGCAGCTTGGGAGGGCAAAGGCTGTTTTTT
CASSLGGQRLFF
>-|TRBV20-1|TRBJ2-1|many
TGCAGTGCTAGAGTTTGGCTCCCCTACAATGAGCAGTTCTTC
CSARVWLPYNEQFF
>TRBD1|TRBV4-1|TRBJ2-7|-
TGCGCCAGCAGCCAAGTGTCCGGGACAGGGCTTCCCTACGAGCAGTACTTC
CASSQVSGTGLPYEQYF
>TRBD2|TRBV4-1|TRBJ2-4|few
TGCGCCAGCAGCCAAGGGACTAGCGGGAGTAAAAACATTCAGTACTTC
CASSQGTSGSKNIQYF
>-|TRBV6-5|TRBJ2-5|few
TGTGCCAGCAGCCCCCATGGGGGAGAGACCCAGTACTTC
CASSPHGGETQYF
>-|TRBV9|TRBJ2-1|-
TGTGCCAGCAGCGAATCAGGACGAACACCCCTCTACAATGAGCAGTTCTTC
CASSESGRTPLYNEQFF
>TRBD1|TRBV6-5|TRBJ2-4|many
TGTGCCAGCAGTTACTCGACAGGGTTAGGCATTCAGTACTTC
CASSYSTGLGIQYF
>TRBD2|TRBV10-2|TRBJ2-1|few
TGCGCCAGCAGTTTCTTACTAGCGGCTGCTGACAATGAGCAGTTCTTC
CASSFLLAAADNEQFF
>TRBD2|TRBV11-1|TRBJ2-5|-
TGTGCCAGCAGCAGAGGACTAGCGGGAGAGGAGCATTTCCAGACCCAGTACTTC
CASSRGLAGEEHFQTQYF
>TRBD1|TRBV4-2|TRBJ1-5|few
TGTGCCAGCAGCCAAGATCTGGGCAGGGGGCTTCCCTTTAATCAGCCCCAGCATTTT
CASSQDLGRGLPFNQPQHF
>TRBD1|TRBV20-1|TRBJ1-4|-
TGCAGTGCTAGAGGGAGCGGGACAGGGGGCGAAAAACTGTTTTTT
CSARGSGTGGEKLFF
>-|TRBV9|TRBJ2-7|few
TGTGCCAGCAGCCGCGGCGGGAACTACTCCTACGAGCAGTACTTC
CASSRGGNYSYEQYF
>TRBD2|TRBV9|TRBJ2-7|few
TGTGCCTCCCGACTAGCGGGAGGGGTTGAGCAGTACTTC
CASRLAGGVEQYF
>-|TRBV29-1|TRBJ2-4|-
TGCAGCGTTGGGGTTCAGGGAGCCATTCAGTACTTC
CSVGVQGAIQYF
>-|TRBV24-1|TRBJ2-1|many
TGTGCCACCAGTGATTTGAATGAGCAGTTCTTC
CATSDLNEQFF
>-|TRBV11-2|TRBJ2-1|-
TGTGCCAGCAGCTTAGATCGGACACCGTTGGACAATGAGCAGTTCTTC
CASSLDRTPLDNEQFF
>TRBD1|TRBV6-4|TRBJ2-2|-
TGTGCCAGCGTGAATTACAGGGGTTTCACCGGGGAGCTGTTTTTT
CASVNYRGFTGELFF
>-|TRBV20-1|TRBJ2-7|-
TGCAGTGCTAACCGGGACACAAGCTCCTACGAGCAGTACTTC
CSANRDTSSYEQYF
>-|TRBV7-9|TRBJ1-1|-
TGTGCCAGCAGCTCTGATCATACAGGCGGCACTGAAGCTTTCTTT
CASSSDHTGGTEAFF
>-|TRBV28|TRBJ2-5|few
TGTGCCAGCAGTCCGGTTGGACAGCAAGAGACCCAGTACTTC
CASSPVGQQETQYF
>-|TRBV20-1|TRBJ1-1|few
TGCAGTGCACCACTGAACACTGAAGCTTTCTTT
CSAPLNTEAFF
>-|TRBV3-1|TRBJ2-3|-
TGTGCCAGCAGCCAAGGAACACACGAGTATTTT
CASSQGTHEYF
>-|TRBV14|TRBJ2-7|-
TGTGCCAGCCTCAGGCCAACCTACGAGCAGTACTTC
CASLRPTYEQYF
>-|TRBV20-1|TRBJ1-1|-
TGCAGTGCTAGAGATGTGTTTAGAAGAACTGAAGCTTTCTTT
CSARDVFRRTEAFF
>-|TRBV11-2|TRBJ2-5|few
TGTGCCAGCAGCTTTCGGGAGAGAGGAGAGACCCAGTACTTC
CASSFRERGETQYF
>-|TRBV5-6|TRBJ1-5|-
TGTGCCAGCAGCTTGAGGGGCCAGCTCATAATTTTTAATCAGCCCCAGCATTTT
CASSLRGQLIIFNQPQHF
>-|TRBV7-9|TRBJ1-4|few
TGTCTTGTGGGAACTAATGAAAAACTGTTTTTT
CLVGTNEKLFF
>-|TRBV4-2|TRBJ2-7|-
TGTGCCAGCAGCCAAGGGACGATCCCCTACGAGCAGTACTTC
CASSQGTIPYEQYF
>TRBD1|TRBV10-2|TRBJ1-2|few
TGCGCCAGCAGTGAAGGGGGACAGGCTCTCTACACCTTC
CASSEGGQALYTF
>TRBD2|TRBV29-1|TRBJ2-3|-
TGCAGCGCCAGGCGGGGGGAGTGGGCCACAGATACGCAGTATTTT
CSARRGEWATDTQYF
>-|TRBV25-1|TRBJ2-5|-
TGTGCCAGCATACCGCAAGGGGCGGACCAAGAGACCCAGTACTTC
CASIPQGADQETQYF
>-|TRBV28|TRBJ2-2|many
TGTGCCAGCAGTTTACGAGGGGCTCGCACCGGGGAGCTGTTTTTT
CASSLRGARTGELFF